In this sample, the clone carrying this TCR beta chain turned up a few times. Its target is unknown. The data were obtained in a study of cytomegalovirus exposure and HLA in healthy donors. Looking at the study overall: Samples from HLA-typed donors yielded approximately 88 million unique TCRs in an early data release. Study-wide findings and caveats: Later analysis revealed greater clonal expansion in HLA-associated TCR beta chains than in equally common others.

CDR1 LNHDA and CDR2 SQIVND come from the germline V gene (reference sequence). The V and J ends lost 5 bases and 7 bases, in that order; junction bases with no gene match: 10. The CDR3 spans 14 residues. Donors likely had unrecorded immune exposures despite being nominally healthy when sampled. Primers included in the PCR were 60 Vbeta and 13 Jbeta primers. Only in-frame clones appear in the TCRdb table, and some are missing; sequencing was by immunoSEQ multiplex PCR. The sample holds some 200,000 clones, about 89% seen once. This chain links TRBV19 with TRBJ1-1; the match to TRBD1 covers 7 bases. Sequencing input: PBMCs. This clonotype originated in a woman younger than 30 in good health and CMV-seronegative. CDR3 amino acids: CASSLIITGVEAFF. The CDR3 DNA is TGTGCCAGTAGTCTAATCATAACAGGGGTTGAAGCTTTCTTT.